Presented here are 30 T cell receptor beta chains from one specimen sequenced in a study of T cells expressing NK-cell markers. TCRdb derives one entry per CDR3 protein from the 5' RACE reads, leaving out DNA. The data include some 460,000 distinct CDR3 sequences; the top ten clones carry almost 1.5%. Material for sequencing was blood T cells: a sorted CD56 or NKG2C T cell subset, CD4+ or CD8+ T cells, or bulk PBMC T cells (not recorded which). The source of these receptors is a woman aged 50 to 60 in good health.

V is TRBV5-5 and J is TRBJ2-2. The germline gives CDR1 SGHKS, CDR2 YYEKEE (reference sequence). The CDR3 has 13 amino acids. CDR3 sequence reads: CASSWILTGELFF. The full variable domain, in which reference TRBV5-5 and TRBJ2-2 provide the parts outside the CDR3, is DAGVTQSPTHLIKTRGQQVTLRCSPISGHKSVSWYQQVLGQGPQFIFQYYEKEERGRGNFPDRFSARQFPNYSSELNVNALLLGDSALYLCASSWILTGELFFGEGSRLTVL.

V usage is TRBV5-6 and J usage is TRBJ2-2; there is no DNA to check the TCRdb D call of TRBD1. Germline assignment: CDR1 SGHDT and CDR2 YYEEEE. The length of the CDR3 is 13 residues. This chain's CDR3 is CASMQGFTGELFF.

This chain connects TRBV6-1 to TRBJ1-5; TCRdb names TRBD1, which stays unverified in the absence of DNA. Germline CDR1 is MNHNS and CDR2 is SASEGT. This CDR3 spans 17 amino acids. The CDR3 loop is CASSALSGQGENQPQHF.

The chain links TRBV2 to TRBJ1-5; no DNA is available, so the TRBD1 call from TCRdb remains unchecked. Germline CDR1 reads SNHLY; CDR2 reads FYNNEI. This CDR3 spans 14 amino acids. CDR3 region: CASRAGQGPQPQHF.

This sequence joins TRBV6-2 or TRBV6-3 and TRBJ2-1. The CDR3 length is 13 residues. The germline V gene has CDR1 MNHEY and CDR2 SVGEGT. The CDR3 spells CASAILGGNEQFF.

The rearrangement links TRBV16 to TRBJ1-5; TCRdb's assignment of TRBD1 cannot be checked, as there is no DNA. Germline V CDR1 and CDR2: KGHSY, FQNENV. This CDR3 comprises 15 residues. CDR3 region: CASSQTAYKEEPQHF.

The V gene is TRBV11-2, the J gene TRBJ1-1. This CDR3 is 17 amino acids long. The germline CDR1 and CDR2 sequences are SGHAT and FQNNGV. CDR3 amino acids: CASSLGKIGEVNTEAFF.

The gene calls are TRBV7-6 and TRBJ2-2; TCRdb outputs TRBD1, but without DNA this stays unchecked. CDR1 SGHVS and CDR2 FNYEAQ come from the germline V gene. The CDR3 has 19 residues. The CDR3 loop reads CASSTTGTAQRLNTGELFF.

This sequence joins TRBV7-9 and TRBJ2-1; TCRdb reports TRBD2, a call that lacks DNA to check it against. The CDR3 is 15 amino acids. Per the germline V gene, CDR1 is SEHNR and CDR2 is FQNEAQ (reference sequence). The CDR3 loop reads CASSSAGGVTHEQFF.

The chain has TRBV21-1 and TRBJ2-1. TRBV21-1 is recorded as a pseudogene. The CDR3 contains 11 residues. The CDR3 loop reads CASSTGVRWFF.

The gene calls are TRBV6-7 and TRBJ1-1. TRBV6-7 is assigned to the ORF class and has an uncertain function. CDR3 length: 17 residues. The CDR3 sequence is CASSCGERRRKNTEAFF.

The V and J genes are TRBV2 and TRBJ2-1; as DNA is missing, the TRBD2 call by TCRdb cannot be tested. CDR1 is SNHLY and CDR2 is FYNNEI in the germline V gene. The CDR3 extends over 19 amino acids. The CDR3 sequence: CASSTNPGLAANPSNEQFF.

The J gene is TRBJ2-1, the V gene TRBV12-3 or TRBV12-4; as DNA is missing, the TRBD2 call by TCRdb cannot be tested. This CDR3 is 17 amino acids long. This CDR3 reads CASSSTTSGSSYNEQFF.

The chain joins TRBV12-3 or TRBV12-4 to TRBJ1-2. This CDR3 has 15 residues. The CDR3 is CASSFLANSNYGYTF.

The V and J genes are TRBV13 and TRBJ2-3; checking the TCRdb D call of TRBD2 is not possible without DNA. Germline CDR1 PRHDT, CDR2 FYEKMQ (reference sequence). The length of the CDR3 is 18 residues. CDR3 residues: CASSLEGTTSGSTDTQYF.

The chain joins TRBV7-8 to TRBJ2-7. This CDR3 comprises 13 residues. From germline, CDR1 is SGHVS and CDR2 FQNEAQ. The CDR3 sequence: CASSLAVTYEQYF.

V gene TRBV7-8 combines with J gene TRBJ2-1; TCRdb outputs TRBD2, but without DNA this stays unchecked. There are 16 residues in the CDR3. Germline CDR1 SGHVS, CDR2 FQNEAQ. The CDR3 reads CASTRDGGGLHGEQFF. Drawing the rest from reference TRBV7-8 and TRBJ2-1, the complete variable domain is GAGVSQSPRYKVAKRGQDVALRCDPISGHVSLFWYQQALGQGPEFLTYFQNEAQLDKSGLPSDRFFAERPEGSVSTLKIQRTQQEDSAVYLCASTRDGGGLHGEQFFGPGTRLTVL.

J is TRBJ1-2 and V is TRBV5-1; the D call of TRBD1 rests on TCRdb alone, since no DNA is present to check it. Germline V CDR1 and CDR2: SGHRS, YFSETQ. The CDR3 runs 13 residues. CDR3 region: CASRGTVLYGYTF.

V usage is TRBV25-1 and J usage is TRBJ2-1; TCRdb's D gene call, TRBD2, goes unchecked for lack of DNA. This CDR3 is built from 15 residues. CDR1 and CDR2 (germline): MGHDK, SYGVNS. This CDR3 reads CASGIAGGPKNEQFF.

V and J are TRBV10-3 and TRBJ2-2. There are 13 residues in the CDR3. Germline CDR1 and CDR2: ENHRY and SYGVKD. This CDR3 reads CAISDGRTGELFF.

The V call is TRBV14, the J call TRBJ2-7; with no DNA, the TCRdb D assignment of TRBD1 cannot be verified. Germline V CDR1 and CDR2: SGHDN, FVKESK. The CDR3 loop spans 13 amino acids. CDR3 loop: CASSPRSGGEQYF.

The J gene is TRBJ1-5, the V gene TRBV4-1. Germline V CDR1 and CDR2: MGHRA, YSYEKL. This CDR3 has 15 residues. This CDR3 is CASSQEAALIQPQHF.

The J gene is TRBJ2-3, the V gene TRBV5-4; TCRdb's D call, TRBD1, is unchecked because there is no DNA. The germline V gene has CDR1 SGHNT and CDR2 YYREEE (reference sequence). This CDR3 is 15 amino acids long. CDR3 sequence: CASSPGRGGTDTQYF. The complete variable domain, with remaining parts taken from reference TRBV5-4 and TRBJ2-3, reads ETGVTQSPTHLIKTRGQQVTLRCSSQSGHNTVSWYQQALGQGPQFIFQYYREEENGRGNFPPRFSGLQFPNYSSELNVNALELDDSALYLCASSPGRGGTDTQYFGPGTRLTVL.

The rearrangement joins TRBV27 to TRBJ2-1; the TCRdb call, TRBD2, lacks DNA for checking. Germline CDR1 reads MNHEY; CDR2 reads SMNVEV (reference sequence). The CDR3 sequence is 15 residues long. The CDR3 spells CASSLAHLAGGPWFF.

This chain connects TRBV20-1 to TRBJ1-1; the TRBD1 assignment by TCRdb is unverifiable without DNA. Germline values: CDR1 DFQATT, CDR2 SNEGSKA (reference sequence). The CDR3 consists of 12 residues. The CDR3 region is CSGQQVNTEAFF.

The rearrangement joins TRBV7-8 to TRBJ1-2; absent DNA, TCRdb's TRBD1 call cannot be checked. Germline V gives CDR1 SGHVS, CDR2 FQNEAQ. The CDR3 length is 16 residues. CDR3: CASSSRDTKTRGGYTF. Together with reference TRBV7-8 and TRBJ1-2, the CDR3 gives the full variable domain: GAGVSQSPRYKVAKRGQDVALRCDPISGHVSLFWYQQALGQGPEFLTYFQNEAQLDKSGLPSDRFFAERPEGSVSTLKIQRTQQEDSAVYLCASSSRDTKTRGGYTFGSGTRLTVV.

The chain carries TRBV20-1 and TRBJ2-3; TCRdb's assignment of TRBD1 cannot be checked, as there is no DNA. Germline V gives CDR1 DFQATT, CDR2 SNEGSKA (reference sequence). The CDR3 runs to 14 residues. The CDR3 region is CSAKRSRGTDTQYF.

The chain has TRBV7-9 and TRBJ1-2; without DNA, the TCRdb call of TRBD1 cannot be checked. The germline gives CDR1 SEHNR, CDR2 FQNEAQ (reference sequence). The CDR3 consists of 14 residues. The CDR3: CASSFPGQEYGYTF.

This sequence joins TRBV20-1 and TRBJ2-3. Germline CDR1 reads DFQATT; CDR2 reads SNEGSKA (reference sequence). This CDR3 has 11 amino acids. CDR3 sequence: CSASPVDTQYF.

J is TRBJ2-7 and V is TRBV5-4; TCRdb gives TRBD1 as the D gene, but with no DNA this cannot be confirmed. CDR1 is SGHNT, CDR2 YYREEE, per germline (reference sequence). The CDR3 covers 14 residues. CDR3 in amino acids: CASSLGAGKYEQYF.